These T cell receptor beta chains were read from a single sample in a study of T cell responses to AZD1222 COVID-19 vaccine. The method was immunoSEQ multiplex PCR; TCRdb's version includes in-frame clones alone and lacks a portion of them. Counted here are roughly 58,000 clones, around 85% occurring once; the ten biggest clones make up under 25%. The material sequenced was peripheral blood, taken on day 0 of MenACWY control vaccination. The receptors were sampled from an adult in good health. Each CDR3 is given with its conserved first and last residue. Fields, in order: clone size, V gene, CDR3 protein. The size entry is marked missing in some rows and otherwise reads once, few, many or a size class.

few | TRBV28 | CASRQGVHLEQYF
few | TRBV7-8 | CASSLAGSPLHF
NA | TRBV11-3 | CASSLDQGSSGISRTDTQYF
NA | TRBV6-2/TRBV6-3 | CASSQRGSGNQPQHF
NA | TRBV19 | CASRKMQGTGNTIYF
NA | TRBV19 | CASSMAPSSDGYTF
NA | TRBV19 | CASSNGGGHRYGYTF
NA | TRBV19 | CASSRQAGSRETQYF
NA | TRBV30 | CAWSSGASYEQYF
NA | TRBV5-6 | CASSARGPGYGYTF
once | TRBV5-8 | CASSLDGTGTYEQYF
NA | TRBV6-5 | CASRGTSGPYEQYF
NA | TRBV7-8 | CASSLGQGPLSEQYF
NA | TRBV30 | CAWSVHRGQGLNSPLHF
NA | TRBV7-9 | CASSSTHQPQHF
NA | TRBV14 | CASSQDLPAVEEKLFF
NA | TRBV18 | CASSTDRGSNQPQHF
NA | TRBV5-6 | CASSLFNEGGVYGYTF
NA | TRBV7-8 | CASSLNGLQETQYF
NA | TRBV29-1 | CSVDGDVETQYF
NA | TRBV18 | CASSPPSSDYTDTQYF
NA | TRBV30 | CAWSVSANYGYTF
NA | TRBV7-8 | CASSMTSGRRTGELFF
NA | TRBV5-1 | CASSERAISGYNEQFF
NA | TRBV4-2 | CASSQPGQLNTEAFF
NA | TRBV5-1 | CASSLAGGVEAFF
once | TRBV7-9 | CASSLAAGAIYEQYF
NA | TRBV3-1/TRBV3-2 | CASSPRGLGYGYTF